Sequencing of this T cell receptor beta chain was carried out in a study of PD-L1 blockade in urothelial cancer. On the study more broadly: Researchers found blood samples held a median of about 130,000 T cells.

The protocol was immunoSEQ multiplex PCR, while the TCRdb copy is restricted to in-frame clones and leaves out a portion. The sample has some 89,000 clones, about 85% seen once. Time point in this sample: pretreatment peripheral blood. The length of the CDR3 is 13 residues. Trimming shortened V by 3 bases and J by 2 bases, and 9 bases separated the two germline ends. Per germline, CDR1 SQVTM and CDR2 ANQGSEA. The sequencing used PBMCs, collected around atezolizumab (anti-PD-L1) treatment. The chain employs TRBV29-1 and TRBJ2-3, with D possibly being TRBD2 (5 bases). The receptor comes from a man in his fifties or sixties with urothelial cancer. CDR3 amino acids: CSVESGNTDTQYF. The CDR3 nucleotides are TGCAGCGTTGAGAGCGGTAACACAGATACGCAGTATTTT.